This TCR beta chain is drawn from a study of blood T cell repertoires in COVID-19. On the study more broadly: Sources were T cells, B-cell-depleted T cells, or PBMCs; the material itself was cDNA or gDNA.

As originally analysed: Estimates of nucleated cell counts were drawn from the amplification of reference gene primers. Repertoires were generated with immunoSEQ multiplex PCR, while TCRdb's copy carries only in-frame clones and drops some. V and J calls and clone size are copied from that table; D and trimming were computed from the DNA. The table has around 160,000 clones, 84% seen once; the top ten hold 5.5% to 7.5%. The germline CDR1 and CDR2 sequences are SGHNT and YYREEE (reference sequence). The CDR3 has 14 amino acids. Trimming removed 2 bases from V and 2 bases from J; junction bases left unmatched: 3. For this clone: The sample has other DNA sequences that encode this CDR3 too.

Contact with a PCR-confirmed or clinician-diagnosed COVID-19 case occurred within 2 weeks of entry. Sequencing used PBMCs or T cells enriched from blood (not recorded which). This clonotype was sampled from a woman aged 50 to 60 who had been exposed to COVID-19. The rearrangement joins TRBV5-4 to TRBJ2-5; 7 bases fit TRBD1. CDR3 in DNA: TGTGCCAGCAGCTTCCGGACAGGACAAGAGACCCAGTACTTC. It encodes CASSFRTGQETQYF.